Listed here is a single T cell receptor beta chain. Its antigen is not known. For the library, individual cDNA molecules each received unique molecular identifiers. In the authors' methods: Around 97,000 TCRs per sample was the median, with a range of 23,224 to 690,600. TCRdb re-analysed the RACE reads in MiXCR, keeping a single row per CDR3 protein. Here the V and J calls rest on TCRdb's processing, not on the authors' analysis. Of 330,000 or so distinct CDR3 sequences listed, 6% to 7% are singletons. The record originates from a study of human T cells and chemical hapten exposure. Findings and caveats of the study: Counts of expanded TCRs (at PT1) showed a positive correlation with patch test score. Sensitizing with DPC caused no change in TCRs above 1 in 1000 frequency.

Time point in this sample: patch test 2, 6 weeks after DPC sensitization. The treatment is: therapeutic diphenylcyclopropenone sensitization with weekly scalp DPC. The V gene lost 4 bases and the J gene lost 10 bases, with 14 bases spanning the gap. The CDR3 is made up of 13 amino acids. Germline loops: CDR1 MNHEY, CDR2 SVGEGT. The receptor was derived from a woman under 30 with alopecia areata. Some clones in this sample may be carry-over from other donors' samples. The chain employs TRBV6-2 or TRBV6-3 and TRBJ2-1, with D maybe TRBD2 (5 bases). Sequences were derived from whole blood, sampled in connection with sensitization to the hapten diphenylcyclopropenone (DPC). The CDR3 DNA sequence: TGTGCCAGCAGTTCCGGACTCACCGCAGAGCAGTTCTTC. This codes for CASSSGLTAEQFF.